This section outlines one T cell receptor (beta chain) sequence together with its context. The sample comes from a study of Ad26.COV2.S vaccination and SARS-CoV-2 variants. In the study overall: Administration of Ad26.COV2.S was intramuscular, either once or twice 56 days apart.

V was clipped by 4 bases and J by 2 bases, with 15 bases between them. This CDR3 is 16 amino acids long. Germline CDR1 SGHNT, CDR2 YYREEE (reference sequence). Treatment given: roughly 20 received Ad26.COV2.S at low or high dose, single or two shots; 5 received placebo; per-sample allocation not given. Sampling occurred on day 63 after the first vaccine or placebo injection. Here immunoSEQ multiplex PCR was the method, and the copy in TCRdb shows in-frame clones only, minus some. The top ten hold roughly 3% of the sample, which has 300,000 to 500,000 clones, 70% to 90% seen once. The sequence derives from a person aged 18-60 years who received the Ad26.COV2.S COVID-19 vaccine or a placebo. This rearrangement joins TRBV5-4 to TRBJ1-4; a possible D gene is TRBD1 (6 bases). The sample consisted of peripheral blood, taken in a trial of Ad26.COV2.S vaccine versus placebo. CDR3 DNA: TGTGCCAGCAGCCGGGGGGGGGCGCAGACTAATGAAAAACTGTTTTTT. It yields the protein CASSRGGAQTNEKLFF.